A selection of T cell receptor beta chains follows, all from one sample in a study of CD8+ T cells in alopecia areata. Sequenced by immunoSEQ multiplex PCR; TCRdb stores in-frame clones only, minus some. The data contain approximately 98,000 clones, 50% to 70% of them singletons. Material for sequencing was NKG2D-low CD8+ T cells sorted from blood. The receptors derive from a human donor with alopecia areata. Both conserved end residues are part of each CDR3. Each record gives: J gene, V gene, CDR3 protein.

j_call: TRBJ2-7; v_call: TRBV7-2; cdr3_aa: CATIETVSYEQYF
j_call: TRBJ2-1; v_call: TRBV14; cdr3_aa: CASSLGSFEQFF
j_call: TRBJ2-7; v_call: TRBV5-1; cdr3_aa: CASSLLNRDRIAYEQYF
j_call: TRBJ2-7; v_call: TRBV7-9; cdr3_aa: CASSFPGTYEQYF
j_call: TRBJ2-1; v_call: TRBV13; cdr3_aa: CASKGGSYNEQFF
j_call: TRBJ2-3; v_call: TRBV30; cdr3_aa: CAWSDDWTSGTPDTQYF
j_call: TRBJ2-7; v_call: TRBV7-9; cdr3_aa: CASSGNRDRSYEQYF
j_call: TRBJ1-4; v_call: TRBV29-1; cdr3_aa: CSVEVERFSPEKLFF
j_call: TRBJ2-1; v_call: TRBV7-2; cdr3_aa: CASSFPQYAKGQFF
j_call: TRBJ2-1; v_call: TRBV4-1; cdr3_aa: CASSQVGRSYNEQFF
j_call: TRBJ2-2; v_call: TRBV7-2; cdr3_aa: CASSLVTGELFF
j_call: TRBJ1-5; v_call: TRBV27; cdr3_aa: CASSPRRSYSNQPQHF
j_call: TRBJ1-3; v_call: TRBV9; cdr3_aa: CASSVGTGNTIYF
j_call: TRBJ2-3; v_call: TRBV7-2; cdr3_aa: CASSHPRDRATDTQYF
j_call: TRBJ2-1; v_call: TRBV27; cdr3_aa: CASSLAPPLAASYNEQFF
j_call: TRBJ2-3; v_call: TRBV2; cdr3_aa: CANLCLGTQYF
j_call: TRBJ2-1; v_call: TRBV14; cdr3_aa: CASSPRTSGRLWDEQFF
j_call: TRBJ1-4; v_call: TRBV28; cdr3_aa: CASSLVQEKNEKLSF
j_call: TRBJ1-1; v_call: TRBV29-1; cdr3_aa: CSGELRGLGTFF
j_call: TRBJ2-5; v_call: TRBV4-1; cdr3_aa: CASSQQTSGGETQYF
j_call: TRBJ2-3; v_call: TRBV2; cdr3_aa: CASSGLRTSTDTQYF
j_call: TRBJ1-1; v_call: TRBV2; cdr3_aa: CASSEPGQVLPEAFF
j_call: TRBJ2-7; v_call: TRBV7-9; cdr3_aa: CASSLAAGDWYEQYF
j_call: TRBJ2-3; v_call: TRBV6-5; cdr3_aa: CASSYRDMVDTQYF
j_call: TRBJ2-1; v_call: TRBV7-9; cdr3_aa: CASRREGYNEQFF
j_call: TRBJ1-1; v_call: TRBV15; cdr3_aa: CATSRDRGNTEAFF
j_call: TRBJ2-1; v_call: TRBV5-1; cdr3_aa: CASSPGTSGNNEQFF
j_call: TRBJ2-3; v_call: TRBV5-6; cdr3_aa: CASSDGQGTDTQYF
j_call: TRBJ2-4; v_call: TRBV19; cdr3_aa: CASSIGSGSYIQYF
j_call: TRBJ1-2; v_call: TRBV9; cdr3_aa: CASSAGQGVSF
j_call: TRBJ2-7; v_call: TRBV19; cdr3_aa: CASSNLGEQYF
j_call: TRBJ1-1; v_call: TRBV4-1; cdr3_aa: CASSQVGENLNTEAFF
j_call: TRBJ1-1; v_call: TRBV28; cdr3_aa: CASSLLQGVGTEAFF
j_call: TRBJ2-3; v_call: TRBV28; cdr3_aa: CASSLGPDTQYF
j_call: TRBJ2-1; v_call: TRBV9; cdr3_aa: CASSASGSSYNEQFF
j_call: TRBJ1-1; v_call: TRBV19; cdr3_aa: CASRAVALNTEAFF
j_call: TRBJ1-2; v_call: TRBV28; cdr3_aa: CASSPPGAGEGYTF
j_call: TRBJ2-3; v_call: TRBV5-8; cdr3_aa: CASSSSWGEGVADTQYF
j_call: TRBJ2-7; v_call: TRBV5-1; cdr3_aa: CASSLIRGTYEQYF
j_call: TRBJ2-5; v_call: TRBV28; cdr3_aa: CASSQRTGGSSETQYF
j_call: TRBJ1-5; v_call: TRBV5-6; cdr3_aa: CASSLGDQPQHF
j_call: TRBJ2-1; v_call: TRBV27; cdr3_aa: CASSSPLAPNEQFF
j_call: TRBJ2-7; v_call: TRBV28; cdr3_aa: CASSSWDGTYEQYF
j_call: TRBJ2-1; v_call: TRBV27; cdr3_aa: CASSTPGLVYEQFF
j_call: TRBJ2-7; v_call: TRBV6-1; cdr3_aa: CATYGTGSSYEQYF
j_call: TRBJ1-1; v_call: TRBV6-5; cdr3_aa: CASSYLEVAGEAFF
j_call: TRBJ2-5; v_call: TRBV7-8; cdr3_aa: CASSLASGRETQYF
j_call: TRBJ1-2; v_call: TRBV27; cdr3_aa: CASSLGAVPVHGYTF
j_call: TRBJ2-1; v_call: TRBV14; cdr3_aa: CASSRPGTETSSYNEQFF
j_call: TRBJ2-1; v_call: TRBV5-6; cdr3_aa: CASNLAGGGSYNEQFF
j_call: TRBJ2-1; v_call: TRBV2; cdr3_aa: CASTGAGLYNEQFF
j_call: TRBJ2-7; v_call: TRBV28; cdr3_aa: CASSPGDGPYEQYF
j_call: TRBJ2-3; v_call: TRBV29-1; cdr3_aa: CSPIISPTDTQYF
j_call: TRBJ2-1; v_call: TRBV27; cdr3_aa: CATGTSDLEQFF
j_call: TRBJ2-1; v_call: TRBV5-1; cdr3_aa: CASSLRRPDNEQFF